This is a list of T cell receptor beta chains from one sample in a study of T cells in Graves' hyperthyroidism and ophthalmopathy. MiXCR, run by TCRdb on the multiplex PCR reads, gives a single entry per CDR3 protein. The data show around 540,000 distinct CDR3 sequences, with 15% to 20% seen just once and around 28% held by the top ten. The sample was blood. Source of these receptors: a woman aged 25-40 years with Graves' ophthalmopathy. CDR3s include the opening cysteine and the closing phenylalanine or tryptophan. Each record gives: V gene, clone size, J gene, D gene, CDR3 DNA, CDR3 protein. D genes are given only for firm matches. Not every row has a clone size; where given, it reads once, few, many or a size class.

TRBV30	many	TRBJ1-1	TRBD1	TGTGCCTGGATCCTTTTCGACAGGGCGAACACTGAAGCTTTCTTT	CAWILFDRANTEAFF
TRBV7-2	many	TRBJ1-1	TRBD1	TGTGCCAGCAGCCAAGGGGGCGCCAACACTGAAGCTTTCTTT	CASSQGGANTEAFF
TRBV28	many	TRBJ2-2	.	TGTGCCAGCAGTTTGATGGAGGGTACGATCACCGGGGAGCTGTTTTTT	CASSLMEGTITGELFF
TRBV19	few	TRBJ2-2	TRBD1	TGTGCCAGTAGTGTCCAGGGGGCGCATCGGGAGCTGTTTTTT	CASSVQGAHRELFF
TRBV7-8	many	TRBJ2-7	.	TGTGCCACTACCCCGGATCGGGTCGTCCACGAGCAGTACTTC	CATTPDRVVHEQYF
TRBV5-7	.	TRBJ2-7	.	TGTGCCAGCAGCTTGGTCGCGGGATGGTTGTACGAGCAGTACTTC	CASSLVAGWLYEQYF
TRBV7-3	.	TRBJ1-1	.	TGTGCCAGCAGCTTAGAAGCCAGCCGTTCTGAAGCTTTCTTT	CASSLEASRSEAFF
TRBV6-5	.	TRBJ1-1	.	TGTGCCAGCAGTTTTAACGGACCCATGAACACTGAAGCTTTCTTT	CASSFNGPMNTEAFF
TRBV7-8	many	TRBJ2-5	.	TGTGCCAGCAGCTTAGTCAATATGGTCTATCGAGAGACCCAGTACTTC	CASSLVNMVYRETQYF
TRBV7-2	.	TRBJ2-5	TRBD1	TGTGCCAGCAGCCCTCAGGACAGGCAAGAGACCCAGTACTTC	CASSPQDRQETQYF
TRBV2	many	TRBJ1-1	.	TGTGCCAGCCCTACCGGGGGGCGGAACACTGAAGCTTTCTTT	CASPTGGRNTEAFF
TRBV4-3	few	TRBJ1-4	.	TGCGCCAGCAGCCAAGATGGGGCAGCTGAAAAACTGTTTTTT	CASSQDGAAEKLFF
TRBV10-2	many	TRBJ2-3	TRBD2	TGCGCCAGCAGTGCTAGCGGAAGCACAGATACGCAGTATTTT	CASSASGSTDTQYF
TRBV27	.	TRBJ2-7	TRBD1	TGTGCCAGCAGCATGATCCCCCCCTCCGGGACAGCATCCTACGAGCAGTACTTC	CASSMIPPSGTASYEQYF
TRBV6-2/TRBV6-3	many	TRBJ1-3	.	TGTGCCAGCAGTTCTTGGACGGTGAGCTCTGGAAACACCATATATTTT	CASSSWTVSSGNTIYF
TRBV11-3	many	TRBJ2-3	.	TGTGCCAGCAGCTTAGATCAGCCCGATACGCAGTATTTT	CASSLDQPDTQYF
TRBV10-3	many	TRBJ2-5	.	TGTGCCATTTCCCGGGACGGATTGTACCAAGAGACCCAGTACTTC	CAISRDGLYQETQYF
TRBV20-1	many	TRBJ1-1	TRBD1	TGCAGTGCTGAGGGACAGGGGGCCAGGAACACTGAAGCTTTCTTT	CSAEGQGARNTEAFF
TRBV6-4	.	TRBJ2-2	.	TGTGCCAGCAGTCAGGAAAGGAACACCGGGGAGCTGTTTTTT	CASSQERNTGELFF
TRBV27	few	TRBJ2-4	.	TGTGCCACCTATAAGGGGGGGGTTGAAAACATTCAGTACTTC	CATYKGGVENIQYF
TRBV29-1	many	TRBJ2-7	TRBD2	TGCAGCGTTGAAGTGAACGGGGGGTTCGAGCAGTACTTC	CSVEVNGGFEQYF
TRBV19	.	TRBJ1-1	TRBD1	TGTGCCAGTAGGCGCACGACAGGGGCTGAAGCTTTCTTT	CASRRTTGAEAFF
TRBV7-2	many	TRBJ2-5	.	TGTGCCAGCAGCTTACACCCGTCCCAGACCCAGTACTTC	CASSLHPSQTQYF
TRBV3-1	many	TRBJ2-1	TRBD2	TGTGCCAGCAGCCCCGGACTAGCGGATGAGCAGTTCTTC	CASSPGLADEQFF
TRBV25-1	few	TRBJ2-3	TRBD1	TGTGCCTCCGGACAGGGGCGCACAGATACGCAGTATTTT	CASGQGRTDTQYF
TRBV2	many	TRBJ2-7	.	TGTGCCAGCAGTGAAGCGGGGCACCACGAGCAGTACTTC	CASSEAGHHEQYF
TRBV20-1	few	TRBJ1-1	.	TGCAGTGCTAGAGATATGGCGGACACTGAAGCTTTCTTT	CSARDMADTEAFF
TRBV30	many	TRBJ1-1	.	TGTGCCTGGAGTGTGCAGACTGAAGCTTTCTTT	CAWSVQTEAFF
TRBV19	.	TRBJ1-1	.	TGTGCCAGTAGTATAGATACGACGGGGTTCCTAGTGAACACTGAAGCTTTCTTT	CASSIDTTGFLVNTEAFF
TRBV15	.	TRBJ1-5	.	TGTGCCACCAGCAGAGACTACGGTAAGGGCAATCAGCCCCAGCATTTT	CATSRDYGKGNQPQHF
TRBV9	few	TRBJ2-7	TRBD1	TGTGCCAGCAGCGTGGGACAGAGCTCCTACGAGCAGTACTTC	CASSVGQSSYEQYF
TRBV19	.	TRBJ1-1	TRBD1	TGTGCCAGTAGTTCCCGACAGGGCACTGAAGCTTTCTTT	CASSSRQGTEAFF
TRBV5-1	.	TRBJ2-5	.	TGCGCCAGCAGCATCGGACTCAGACTTGGGGAGACCCAGTACTTC	CASSIGLRLGETQYF
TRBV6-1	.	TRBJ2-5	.	TGTGCCAGCGAAGATAACTGGGCCCGGACAGCCCAAGAGACCCAGTACTTC	CASEDNWARTAQETQYF
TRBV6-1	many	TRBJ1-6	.	TGTGCCAGCAGTGAAGCTTCGAGACATCGGTCACCCCTCCACTTT	CASSEASRHRSPLHF
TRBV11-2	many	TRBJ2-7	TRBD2	TGTGCCAGCAGCTTAGATCGCGGGAGGGTGGACGAGCAGTACTTC	CASSLDRGRVDEQYF
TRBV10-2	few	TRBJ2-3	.	TGCGCCAGCAGTGAGTCGGGGAATACGCAGTATTTT	CASSESGNTQYF
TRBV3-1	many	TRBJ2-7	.	TGTGCCAGCAGCCGTCAGGGTGGTCCAGACTACGAGCAGTACTTC	CASSRQGGPDYEQYF
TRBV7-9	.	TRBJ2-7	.	TGTGCCAGCAGTCAACGGCTTGTCCAGGGGATCGACGGGCAGTACTTC	CASSQRLVQGIDGQYF
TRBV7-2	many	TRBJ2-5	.	TGTGCCAGCAGCTTGCGAGGCGGGCGAGAGACCCAGTACTTC	CASSLRGGRETQYF
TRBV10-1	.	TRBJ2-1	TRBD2	TGCGCCAGCAGTGCGGCTAGCGGGGTCTACAATGAGCAGTTCTTC	CASSAASGVYNEQFF
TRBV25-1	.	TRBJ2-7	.	TGTGCCAGCAGTATGGCCTACGAGCAGTACTTC	CASSMAYEQYF
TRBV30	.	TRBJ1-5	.	TGTGCCTGGAACTCGGGGGGCGGAGGTCAGCCCCAGCATTTT	CAWNSGGGGQPQHF
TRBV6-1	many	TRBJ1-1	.	TGTGCCAGCAGATCGGATCGGTCAGGTGAAGCTTTCTTT	CASRSDRSGEAFF
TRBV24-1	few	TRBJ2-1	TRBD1	TGTGCCACCAGTGATCCGGACAGGGGGCGCCACAATGAGCAGTTCTTC	CATSDPDRGRHNEQFF
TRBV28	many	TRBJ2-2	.	TGTGCCAGCAGTTCCTGGACTACCACGAACACCGGGGAGCTGTTTTTT	CASSSWTTTNTGELFF
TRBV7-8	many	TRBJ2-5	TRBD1	TGTGCCAGCAGCGCAAGGGACAGGAAGCCCCAAGAGACCCAGTACTTC	CASSARDRKPQETQYF